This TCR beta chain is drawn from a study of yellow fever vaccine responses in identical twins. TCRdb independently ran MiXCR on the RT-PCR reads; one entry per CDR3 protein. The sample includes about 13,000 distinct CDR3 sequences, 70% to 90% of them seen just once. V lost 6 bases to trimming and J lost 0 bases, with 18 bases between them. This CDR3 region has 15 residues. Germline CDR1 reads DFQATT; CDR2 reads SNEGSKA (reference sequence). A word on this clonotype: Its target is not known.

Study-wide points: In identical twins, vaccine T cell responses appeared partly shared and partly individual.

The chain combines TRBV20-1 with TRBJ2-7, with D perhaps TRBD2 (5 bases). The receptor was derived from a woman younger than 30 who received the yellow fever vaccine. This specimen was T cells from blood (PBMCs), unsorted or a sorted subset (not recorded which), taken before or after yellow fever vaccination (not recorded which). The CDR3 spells CSAPVRTRSSYEQYF. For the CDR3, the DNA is TGCAGTGCCCCGGTTCGGACTCGGAGCTCCTACGAGCAGTACTTC.